Detailed here is one T cell receptor (beta chain). Its target is not known. The investigators amplified TCR beta CDR3 regions from RNA transcripts. HTBI primers were used for first-round RT-PCR of the TCR CDR3. TCRdb re-derived calls from the multiplex PCR reads in MiXCR, one entry per CDR3 protein. The sample contains over 250,000 distinct CDR3 sequences, 25% to 30% of which appear only once. The data were taken from a study of T cells in Graves' hyperthyroidism and ophthalmopathy. For the study at large: Peripheral blood was collected at initial diagnosis, before any treatment.

Drawn at first hyperthyroidism diagnosis, the blood sample preceded any ophthalmopathy symptoms. Study-wide findings and caveats: The model foresaw ophthalmopathy a median around seven months prior to onset. Most thyroid-expanded clonotypes above 0.001 were also found in blood.

The V gene's germline CDR1 is SGHVS and CDR2 FQNEAQ. V lost 0 bases, J lost 4 bases, and 12 bases lay in between. CDR3 length: 16 amino acids. The specimen was blood. The chain carries TRBV7-8 and TRBJ2-2; a weak D match, TRBD2 (6 bases). This clonotype was sampled from a man aged 35 to 55 with Graves' hyperthyroidism that later progressed to Graves' ophthalmopathy. CDR3: CASSLAQMGGTGELFF. CDR3 sequence (DNA): TGTGCCAGCAGCTTAGCACAGATGGGGGGCACCGGGGAGCTGTTTTTT. The full variable domain, with the rest looked up from reference TRBV7-8 and TRBJ2-2, is GAGVSQSPRYKVAKRGQDVALRCDPISGHVSLFWYQQALGQGPEFLTYFQNEAQLDKSGLPSDRFFAERPEGSVSTLKIQRTQQEDSAVYLCASSLAQMGGTGELFFGEGSRLTVL.